The present TCR beta chain was sequenced within a study of monozygotic twins with inflammatory bowel disease. Eight separate reactions for every sample produced the cDNA. Molecular identifiers with 6-nucleotide sample barcodes were added during cDNA synthesis via template switching. TCRdb re-called the 5' RACE reads and gives one entry per CDR3 protein, without DNA. This sample contains some 440,000 distinct CDR3 sequences. It was from whole blood, with no T cell sorting, that total RNA was isolated. CDR1 and CDR2 (germline): DFQATT, SNEGSKA (reference sequence). The CDR3 spans 14 residues. Source material: blood. The genes are TRBV20-1 and TRBJ2-7. This TCR was recovered from a human donor with ulcerative colitis or Crohn's disease, or a healthy co-twin of an affected twin (not recorded which). The CDR3 loop reads CSARLAEGSYEQYF.